This TCR beta chain originates from a study of blood T cells in healthy people across ages. Trimming stripped 5 bases from V and 6 bases from J, with 11 bases between. Germline V gives CDR1 SGHAT, CDR2 FQNNGV. CDR3 length: 13 residues. Approximately 10 milliliters was the volume of peripheral blood drawn from each donor. Primed by a sample-barcoded 5' primer and a J-beta primer mix, a second PCR proceeded for roughly 7 to 11 cycles. TCRdb passed the 5' RACE reads through MiXCR, listing each CDR3 protein once. The sample lists 1.2 million to 1.5 million distinct CDR3 sequences; around 59% were seen once.

The gene calls are TRBV11-2 and TRBJ2-1; D unclear. Input material: blood. This receptor was obtained from a man between 18 and 29 years old in good health. Here the CDR3 DNA reads TGTGCCAGCAGCCACCTGGTGGGCAATGAGCAGTTCTTC. This translates into CASSHLVGNEQFF.